A selection of T cell receptor beta chains follows, all from one sample in a study of Graves' ophthalmopathy and Graves' hyperthyroidism. TCRdb recomputed calls from the multiplex PCR reads with MiXCR, one row per CDR3 protein. The sample contains some 200,000 distinct CDR3 sequences, approximately 28% of which appear only once. The source material was peripheral blood. These receptors were taken from a man aged 45-65 years with Graves' ophthalmopathy. The CDR3 runs from the conserved cysteine through the conserved F or W. A D gene is named only where the DNA matches it firmly. Clone sizes are given selectively: once, few, many, or a class where the clone is expanded.

d_call,clone_size,j_call,v_call,cdr3_nt,cdr3_aa
TRBD1,NA,TRBJ2-7,TRBV6-2/TRBV6-3,TGTGCCAGCAGCCTCGGGACAGCCATCACCTACGAGCAGTACTTC,CASSLGTAITYEQYF
TRBD1,few,TRBJ1-2,TRBV7-2,TGTGCCAGCAGTCCTACAGGGGTGGGGTATGGCTACACCTTC,CASSPTGVGYGYTF
TRBD1,NA,TRBJ1-1,TRBV28,TGTGCCAGCAGTTATGGGGACAGGATGAACACTGAAGCTTTCTTT,CASSYGDRMNTEAFF
NA,NA,TRBJ2-7,TRBV28,TGTGCCAGCAGTTTATCTGGGGGCCAATACGAGCAGTACTTC,CASSLSGGQYEQYF
TRBD1,NA,TRBJ2-5,TRBV12-5,TGTGCTAGTGGATCCAATACAGGGGCAGAGACCCAGTACTTC,CASGSNTGAETQYF
NA,many,TRBJ2-6,TRBV9,TGTGCCAGCAGCAAGTCTGGGGCCAACGTCCTGACTTTC,CASSKSGANVLTF
NA,many,TRBJ2-7,TRBV7-8,TGTGCCAGCAGCTTATTAGGGAACTACTACGAGCAGTACTTC,CASSLLGNYYEQYF
TRBD2,many,TRBJ2-2,TRBV28,TGTGCCAGCAGACCAGTTAGCGGGAGGGGCACCGGGGAGCTGTTTTTT,CASRPVSGRGTGELFF
TRBD2,NA,TRBJ2-7,TRBV6-1,TGTGCCAGCAGCCGTAGCGGGCCGACCTACGAGCAGTACTTC,CASSRSGPTYEQYF
NA,many,TRBJ2-2,TRBV24-1,TGTGCCTCGGGCGGGGCATCGAACACCGGGGAGCTGTTTTTT,CASGGASNTGELFF
NA,many,TRBJ2-5,TRBV29-1,TGCAGCGTTGAAGGAGGCGGGCAGGGACGAGAGACCCAGTACTTC,CSVEGGGQGRETQYF
NA,NA,TRBJ2-4,TRBV4-3,TGCGCCAGCAGCCAAGACGAGGTAGCCAAAAACATTCAGTACTTC,CASSQDEVAKNIQYF
TRBD2,few,TRBJ2-7,TRBV7-2,TGTGCCAGCAGCTTCACTAGCGTGGACTCCTACGAGCAGTACTTC,CASSFTSVDSYEQYF
NA,many,TRBJ2-2,TRBV11-1,TGTGCCAGCAGCACCCTATCGAGCGGGGAGCTGTTTTTT,CASSTLSSGELFF
NA,NA,TRBJ2-4,TRBV6-2/TRBV6-3,TGTGCCAGCAGTCGTGCTGGGACGAGAGCGACCATTCAGTACTTC,CASSRAGTRATIQYF
TRBD1,many,TRBJ2-5,TRBV12-3/TRBV12-4,TGTGCCAGCAGCCCATCCCGGGACAGGGAAGAGACCCAGTACTTC,CASSPSRDREETQYF
NA,many,TRBJ2-4,TRBV15,TGTGCCACCAGCAGAGATAGGCGGACAGCACAAAACATTCAGTACTTC,CATSRDRRTAQNIQYF
NA,many,TRBJ1-1,TRBV20-1,TGCAGTGCCACACAGGGCATATCGAACACTGAAGCTTTCTTT,CSATQGISNTEAFF
NA,many,TRBJ1-1,TRBV29-1,TGCAGCGCCTTCCGGGACCTCCCGTCGGATTACACTGAAGCTTTCTTT,CSAFRDLPSDYTEAFF
TRBD1,NA,TRBJ2-7,TRBV6-2/TRBV6-3,TGTGCCAGCAGTTACTTGACAGGGTTGGAGCAGTACTTC,CASSYLTGLEQYF
NA,NA,TRBJ1-1,TRBV6-2/TRBV6-3,TGTGCCAGCGCTTTAGGCGGGGGCTGGGTGAACACTGAAGCTTTCTTT,CASALGGGWVNTEAFF
TRBD2,many,TRBJ2-7,TRBV29-1,TGCAGCGTTGAAGGGTTGGGACTAGCGGGAGCTGATGGGTACGAGCAGTACTTC,CSVEGLGLAGADGYEQYF
NA,once,TRBJ1-2,TRBV2,TGTGCCAGCAGAGACGGGAATTTGGCTGGCTACACCTTC,CASRDGNLAGYTF
TRBD2,many,TRBJ2-7,TRBV7-9,TGTGCCAGCAGCTCGACTAGCGGAAGTACCGAGCAGTACTTC,CASSSTSGSTEQYF
NA,NA,TRBJ1-6,TRBV12-3/TRBV12-4,TGTGCCAGCAGCCGAGGGGGGCCAAATTCACCCCTCCACTTT,CASSRGGPNSPLHF
NA,NA,TRBJ2-7,TRBV7-2,TGTGCCAGCAGCGCCCGACAGAAAACCTACGAGCAGTACTTC,CASSARQKTYEQYF
TRBD2,NA,TRBJ2-7,TRBV6-1,TGTGCCAGCAGTGACCAGCGGGGAAAGTGGCAGTACTTC,CASSDQRGKWQYF
NA,many,TRBJ1-6,TRBV27,TGTGCCAGCAGTGGCCAGGCTAGTTCACCCCTCCACTTT,CASSGQASSPLHF
NA,NA,TRBJ1-1,TRBV12-3/TRBV12-4,TGTGCCAGCAGCAACACCAACGCAGGGATCACTGAAGCTTTCTTT,CASSNTNAGITEAFF
NA,NA,TRBJ1-2,TRBV27,TGTGCCAGCAGTCCACCAGGATTCAACTATGGCTACGCCTTC,CASSPPGFNYGYAF
TRBD1,NA,TRBJ1-5,TRBV2,TGTGCCAGCAGTGGTCACAGGGGCGCCAATCAGCCCCAGCATTTT,CASSGHRGANQPQHF
TRBD2,NA,TRBJ2-7,TRBV6-5,TGTGCCAGCAGTTACGGGGGGACTATGATCTACGAGCAGTACTTC,CASSYGGTMIYEQYF
TRBD1,many,TRBJ1-1,TRBV6-2/TRBV6-3,TGTGCCAGCAGCAATCCGGGACAGGGCCAAGCTTTCTTT,CASSNPGQGQAFF
NA,many,TRBJ2-4,TRBV12-5,TGTGCTAGTGGTTTGGTCGACATTCAGTACTTC,CASGLVDIQYF
NA,many,TRBJ2-7,TRBV7-2,TGTGCCAGCAGCGCCGGGGCAGGGACCTACGAGCAGTACTTC,CASSAGAGTYEQYF
NA,many,TRBJ1-1,TRBV7-3,TGTGCCAGCAGCTTAACCGGGGGAGCGACAAACACTGAAGCTTTCTTT,CASSLTGGATNTEAFF
TRBD1,once,TRBJ1-1,TRBV12-3/TRBV12-4,TGTGCCAGCAGTCAGGGGGCGGTAGATACTGAAGCTTTCTTT,CASSQGAVDTEAFF
NA,many,TRBJ2-2,TRBV12-3/TRBV12-4,TGTGCCAGCGGAGGGCAGGGTTTGATCACCGGGGAGCTGTTTTTT,CASGGQGLITGELFF
TRBD1,NA,TRBJ1-1,TRBV7-8,TGTGCCAGCAGCCGCGGGACAGGGTTCACTGAAGCTTTCTTT,CASSRGTGFTEAFF
TRBD2,many,TRBJ2-5,TRBV2,TGTGCCAGCAGTGGACTAGCCCAAGAGACCCAGTACTTC,CASSGLAQETQYF
NA,NA,TRBJ1-2,TRBV30,TGTGCCTGGAGTGCGTCAGGGAACTATGGCTACACCTTC,CAWSASGNYGYTF
NA,few,TRBJ1-1,TRBV28,TGTGCCAGCAGTATTCTTGGTGAAGCTTTCTTT,CASSILGEAFF
NA,NA,TRBJ1-2,TRBV6-5,TGTGCCAGCAGTTACTCTTGGACAGCGCGCTACACCTTC,CASSYSWTARYTF
NA,many,TRBJ2-5,TRBV20-1,TGCAGTGCCTCTAGGGGGAGGCCCGGTGAGACCCAGTACTTC,CSASRGRPGETQYF
NA,many,TRBJ1-2,TRBV6-2/TRBV6-3,TGTGCCAGCAAGGACGCCGGGCTCTATGGCTACACCTTC,CASKDAGLYGYTF
TRBD2,many,TRBJ2-7,TRBV6-2/TRBV6-3,TGTGCCAGCAGCGAAGGTCTCGGGACTAGCGGGAGTTACGAGCAGTACTTC,CASSEGLGTSGSYEQYF
NA,many,TRBJ2-1,TRBV5-1,TGCGCCAGCAGCTTTCCCGCCTCCAATGAGCAGTTCTTC,CASSFPASNEQFF
NA,NA,TRBJ2-7,TRBV6-1,TGTGCCAGCAGAAAGACATTCTACGAGCAGTACTTC,CASRKTFYEQYF
NA,many,TRBJ1-5,TRBV7-8,TGTGCCAGCAGCTCCCAGACAGACCAGCATTTT,CASSSQTDQHF
TRBD1,NA,TRBJ2-7,TRBV11-2,TGTGCCAGCAGCTTGAACCGGGACAGGGAATTAAGCGAGCAGTACTTC,CASSLNRDRELSEQYF